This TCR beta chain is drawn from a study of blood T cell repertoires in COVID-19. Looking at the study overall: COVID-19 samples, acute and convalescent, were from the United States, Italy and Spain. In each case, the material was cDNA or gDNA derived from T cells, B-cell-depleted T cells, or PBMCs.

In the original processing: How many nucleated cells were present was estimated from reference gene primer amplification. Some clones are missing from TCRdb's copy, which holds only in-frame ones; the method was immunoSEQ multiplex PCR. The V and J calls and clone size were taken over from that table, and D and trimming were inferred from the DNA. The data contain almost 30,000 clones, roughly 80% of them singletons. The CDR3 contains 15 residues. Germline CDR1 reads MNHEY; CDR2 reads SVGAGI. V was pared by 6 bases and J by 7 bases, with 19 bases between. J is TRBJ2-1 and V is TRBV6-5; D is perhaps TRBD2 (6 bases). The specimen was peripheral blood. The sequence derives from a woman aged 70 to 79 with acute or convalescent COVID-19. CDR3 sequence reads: CASRGFRLARNEQFF. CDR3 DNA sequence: TGTGCCAGCAGGGGGTTTAGGCTAGCGAGGAATGAGCAGTTCTTC.